One and the same sample provided the 10 T cell receptor beta chains below, sequenced in a study of blood T cells in healthy people across ages. A J-beta primer mix and a sample-barcoded 5' primer were used in a second PCR of roughly 7 to 12 cycles. TCRdb recomputed calls from the 5' RACE reads with MiXCR, one row per CDR3 protein. The sample carries roughly 680,000 distinct CDR3 sequences, around 52% recorded once. Input material: blood. The origin of the receptors is an elderly woman in good health.

The chain joins TRBV7-9 to TRBJ2-1; possible D gene TRBD2, 6 bases. This CDR3 comprises 15 residues. V shed 1 base and J shed 7 bases, with 14 bases lying between them. The germline CDR1 and CDR2 sequences are SEHNR and FQNEAQ (reference sequence). The CDR3 is CASSLGAGRVNEQFF. CDR3 DNA: TGTGCCAGCAGCTTAGGGGCGGGACGCGTAAATGAGCAGTTCTTC.

There are a few counts of this clonotype. This chain uses TRBV29-1 with TRBJ2-3; D gene unclear. Germline values: CDR1 SQVTM, CDR2 ANQGSEA. Deletions cut 7 bases from V and 3 bases from J, with 17 bases between. The CDR3 runs 14 residues. CDR3 loop: CSAVAPSRTDTQYF. The CDR3 DNA reads as TGCAGCGCCGTGGCCCCTTCTAGGACAGATACGCAGTATTTT.

The chain carries TRBV25-1 and TRBJ1-4; D gene uncertain. V gave up 8 bases and J gave up 5 bases, with 12 bases separating them. CDR1 and CDR2 from the germline V gene are MGHDK and SYGVNS. This CDR3 region has 13 residues. The CDR3 protein is CASHHSVNEKLFF. Written as DNA, the CDR3 is TGTGCCAGCCACCATTCAGTCAATGAAAAACTGTTTTTT.

This clonotype came up a few times. The genes are TRBV12-3 or TRBV12-4 and TRBJ2-2; possibly TRBD2 for D (7 bases). The CDR3 loop spans 15 amino acids. V dropped 6 bases and J dropped 5 bases, with 16 bases sitting between them. This CDR3 reads CASRPHGGHTGELFF. CDR3 DNA sequence: TGTGCCAGCAGGCCCCACGGGGGGCATACCGGGGAGCTGTTTTTT.

This clonotype was counted only a few times. This chain uses TRBV29-1 with TRBJ1-4; the match to TRBD1 covers 10 bases. Per the germline V gene, CDR1 is SQVTM and CDR2 is ANQGSEA. The CDR3 spans 13 residues. Losses at the gene ends were 8 bases for V and 7 bases for J; bases not matched to a gene: 7. CDR3 protein: CSCGRDRGEKLFF. The CDR3 DNA is TGCAGCTGCGGTCGGGACAGGGGTGAAAAACTGTTTTTT.

Comments on this clonotype: A much larger clone differs by one base, so this may be a read error. The genes are TRBV28 and TRBJ2-1; 8 positions agree with TRBD2. V dropped 7 bases and J dropped 7; count of bases not matched to a gene: 12. This CDR3 has 15 residues. In germline, CDR1 is MDHEN, CDR2 SYDVKM. The CDR3 is CASNRSGSVANEQFF. For the CDR3, the DNA is TGTGCCAGCAACAGAAGCGGGAGCGTGGCGAATGAGCAGTTCTTC.

This clonotype was recorded a few times. V gene TRBV12-3 or TRBV12-4 combines with J gene TRBJ2-7, with 9 bases fitting TRBD1. With 6 bases clipped from V and 6 bases from J, the junction kept 9 bases outside the gene matches. The CDR3 contains 14 residues. This CDR3 is CASRTSTGGGEQYF. CDR3 nucleotide sequence: TGTGCCAGCAGGACTTCAACAGGGGGCGGCGAGCAGTACTTC.

To note about this clonotype: Since a much larger clone is just one base distant, this may be a read error. This chain links TRBV7-9 with TRBJ2-5; TRBD1 matches 7 bases. The germline V gene encodes CDR1 SEHNR and CDR2 FQNEAQ (reference sequence). The CDR3 spans 13 residues. Trimming at V came to 4 bases and at J to 11 bases, leaving 10 bases not matched to a gene. Here the CDR3 reads CASSSTGTNEQYF. The CDR3 region has the DNA TGTGCCAGCAGCTCGACAGGGACCAATGAGCAGTACTTC.

This sequence joins TRBV18 and TRBJ1-4; unclear D gene. Germline V gene lookup returns CDR1 KGHSH and CDR2 LQKENI. The CDR3 extends over 18 amino acids. Trimming cost V 4 bases and J 0 bases, with 18 bases left between them. CDR3 sequence reads: CASSRSMAATATNEKLFF. The DNA for the CDR3 is TGTGCCAGCTCACGGTCGATGGCAGCCACTGCAACTAATGAAAAACTGTTTTTT. Full variable domain (remainder filled in from reference TRBV18 and TRBJ1-4): NAGVMQNPRHLVRRRGQEARLRCSPMKGHSHVYWYRQLPEEGLKFMVYLQKENIIDESGMPKERFSAEFPKEGPSILRIQQVVRGDSAAYFCASSRSMAATATNEKLFFGSGTQLSVL.

This clonotype came up a few times. This chain joins TRBV10-3 and TRBJ2-1; D is possibly TRBD1 or TRBD2 (5 bases each). Per germline, CDR1 ENHRY and CDR2 SYGVKD. V was clipped by 5 bases and J by 9 bases, with 20 bases between them. The CDR3 extends over 15 amino acids. The CDR3: CAISLSLRGASEQFF. CDR3 nucleotides: TGTGCCATCAGTTTATCCCTTCGGGGCGCCAGTGAGCAGTTCTTC.